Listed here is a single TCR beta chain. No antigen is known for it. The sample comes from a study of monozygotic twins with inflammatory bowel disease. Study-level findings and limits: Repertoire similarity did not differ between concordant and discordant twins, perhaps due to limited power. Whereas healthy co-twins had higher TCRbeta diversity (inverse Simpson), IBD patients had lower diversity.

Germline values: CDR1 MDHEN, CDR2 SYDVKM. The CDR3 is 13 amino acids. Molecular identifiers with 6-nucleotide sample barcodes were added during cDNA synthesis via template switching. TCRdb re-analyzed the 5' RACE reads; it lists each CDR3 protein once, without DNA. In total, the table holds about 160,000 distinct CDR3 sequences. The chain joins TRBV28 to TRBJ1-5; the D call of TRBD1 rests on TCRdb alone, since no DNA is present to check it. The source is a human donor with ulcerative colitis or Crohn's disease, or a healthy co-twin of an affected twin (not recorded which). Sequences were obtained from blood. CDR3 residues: CASSPGPSQPQHF. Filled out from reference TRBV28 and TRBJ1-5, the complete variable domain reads DVKVTQSSRYLVKRTGEKVFLECVQDMDHENMFWYRQDPGLGLRLIYFSYDVKMKEKGDIPEGYSVSREKKERFSLILESASTNQTSMYLCASSPGPSQPQHFGDGTRLSIL.